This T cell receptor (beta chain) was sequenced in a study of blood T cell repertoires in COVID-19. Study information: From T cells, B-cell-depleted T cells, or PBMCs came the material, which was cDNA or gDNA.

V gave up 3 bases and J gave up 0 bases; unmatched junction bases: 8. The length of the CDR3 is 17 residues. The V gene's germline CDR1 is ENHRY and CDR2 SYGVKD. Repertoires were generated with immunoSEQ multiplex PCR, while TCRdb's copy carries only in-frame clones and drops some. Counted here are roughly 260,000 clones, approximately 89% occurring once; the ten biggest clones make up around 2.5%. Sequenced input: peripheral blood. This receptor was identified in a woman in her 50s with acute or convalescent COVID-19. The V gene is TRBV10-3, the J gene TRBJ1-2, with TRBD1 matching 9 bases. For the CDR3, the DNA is TGTGCCATCAGTGAACAGACAGGGGGGGTAGCTAACTATGGCTACACCTTC. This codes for CAISEQTGGVANYGYTF.